This T cell receptor beta chain was captured in a study of Ad26.COV2.S vaccination and SARS-CoV-2 variants. The wider study: A COV1001 Ad26.COV2.S trial-arm participant provided the sample. Each vaccinee took Ad26.COV2.S intramuscularly, once or twice 56 days apart.

Whole-study findings and limits: The analyses of TCR breadth and depth may have understated the size of total T cell responses.

The V gene lost 3 bases and the J gene lost 5 bases, with 17 bases spanning the gap. The V gene's germline CDR1 is SGHRS and CDR2 YFSETQ. CDR3 length: 16 amino acids. Here immunoSEQ multiplex PCR was the method, and the copy in TCRdb shows in-frame clones only, minus some. This sample carries 500,000 or so clones, approximately 92% of them seen once, and the ten largest clones take about 2.7%. The treatment was: about 20 received Ad26.COV2.S at low or high dose, single or two shots; 5 received placebo; per-sample allocation not given. Sample collection was performed on day 63 after the first vaccine or placebo injection. A note on this clone: Its specificity is unknown.

The sequences come from peripheral blood, collected in a trial of Ad26.COV2.S vaccine versus placebo. The chain joins TRBV5-1 to TRBJ2-2; possibly TRBD2 for D (7 bases). The TCR comes from a person aged 18-60 years who received the Ad26.COV2.S COVID-19 vaccine or a placebo. CDR3 amino acids: CASSWSAGRGTGELFF. CDR3 DNA sequence: TGCGCCAGCAGCTGGTCGGCGGGGAGGGGGACCGGGGAGCTGTTTTTT.